This T cell receptor beta chain was observed in a study of cytotoxic CD8 clonotypes in ibrutinib-treated CLL. Per the germline V gene, CDR1 is SGDLS and CDR2 is YYNGEE. CDR3 length equals 15 residues. Trimming took 4 bases from V and 4 from J, leaving 15 bases between them. Sequencing used immunoSEQ multiplex PCR; TCRdb keeps in-frame clones, though not all of them. Among more than 15,000 clones, around 81% were seen once, and the ten largest hold around 15%. The chain carries TRBV9 and TRBJ2-1; TRBD2 might be the D (6 bases). This TCR came from a human donor with chronic lymphocytic leukemia. Sequenced here: PBMCs, sampled before ibrutinib treatment. CDR3 sequence reads: CASSSSGLNYNEQFF. CDR3 sequence (DNA): TGTGCCAGCAGCTCCAGTGGACTAAATTACAATGAGCAGTTCTTC.